These T cell receptor beta chains were read from a single sample in a study of glioma-infiltrating T cells. TCRdb ran MiXCR on the multiplex PCR reads and lists one entry per CDR3 protein. The profile shows about 180,000 distinct CDR3 sequences, approximately 40% of them singletons. The sample was glioma tissue, nonneoplastic brain tissue, or PBMCs (not recorded which). The origin of the receptors is a human donor with low-grade glioma or glioblastoma, undergoing nonglioma brain surgery, or in good health (not recorded which). The CDR3 runs from the conserved cysteine through the conserved F or W. D genes are given only for firm matches. Clone size, where shown, is once, few, many, or a class for clones that have expanded.

j_gene: TRBJ1-5; v_gene: TRBV28; d_gene: -; abundance: many; CDR3aa: CASSLGRQPQHF; CDR3nt: TGTGCCAGCAGCCTAGGAAGGCAGCCCCAGCATTTT
j_gene: TRBJ1-1; v_gene: TRBV20-1; d_gene: TRBD1; abundance: many; CDR3aa: CSADLGQATEAFF; CDR3nt: TGCAGTGCTGACCTAGGACAGGCCACTGAAGCTTTCTTT
j_gene: TRBJ2-5; v_gene: TRBV28; d_gene: -; abundance: -; CDR3aa: CASSLGGTETQYF; CDR3nt: TGTGCCAGCAGTTTAGGAGGGACCGAGACCCAGTACTTC
j_gene: TRBJ2-7; v_gene: TRBV10-1; d_gene: TRBD1; abundance: -; CDR3aa: CASSSGQGIGSEQYF; CDR3nt: TGCGCCAGCAGCTCGGGACAGGGGATCGGGAGCGAGCAGTACTTC
j_gene: TRBJ1-5; v_gene: TRBV28; d_gene: TRBD1; abundance: -; CDR3aa: CVSSRDRGTQPQHF; CDR3nt: TGTGTCAGCAGCCGGGACAGGGGGACACAGCCCCAGCATTTT
j_gene: TRBJ2-7; v_gene: TRBV2; d_gene: -; abundance: once; CDR3aa: CASIPRISYEQYF; CDR3nt: TGTGCCAGCATCCCCAGGATCTCCTACGAGCAGTACTTC
j_gene: TRBJ2-1; v_gene: TRBV15; d_gene: -; abundance: once; CDR3aa: CATEGGPRNNEQSF; CDR3nt: TGTGCCACCGAGGGGGGTCCGAGGAACAATGAGCAGTCCTTC
j_gene: TRBJ1-1; v_gene: TRBV6-2/TRBV6-3; d_gene: -; abundance: many; CDR3aa: CASSYRLNTEAFF; CDR3nt: TGTGCCAGCAGTTATCGGTTGAACACTGAAGCTTTCTTT
j_gene: TRBJ1-2; v_gene: TRBV6-6; d_gene: -; abundance: many; CDR3aa: CASSYGQEVNYGYTF; CDR3nt: TGTGCCAGCAGTTACGGGCAGGAGGTTAACTATGGCTACACCTTC
j_gene: TRBJ1-1; v_gene: TRBV2; d_gene: -; abundance: many; CDR3aa: CASSEALNTEAFF; CDR3nt: TGTGCCAGCAGTGAGGCCCTGAACACTGAAGCTTTCTTT
j_gene: TRBJ2-2; v_gene: TRBV20-1; d_gene: TRBD2; abundance: few; CDR3aa: CSARQRLAGGQTGDRELFF; CDR3nt: TGCAGTGCCCGTCAGAGGCTAGCGGGAGGGCAAACGGGGGATCGGGAGCTGTTTTTT
j_gene: TRBJ2-7; v_gene: TRBV28; d_gene: -; abundance: many; CDR3aa: CASSFSRVPYEQYF; CDR3nt: TGTGCCAGCAGTTTTAGTCGGGTACCCTACGAGCAGTACTTC
j_gene: TRBJ2-3; v_gene: TRBV29-1; d_gene: -; abundance: -; CDR3aa: CSVRQVGDTQYF; CDR3nt: TGCAGCGTTAGACAGGTGGGAGATACGCAGTATTTT
j_gene: TRBJ1-5; v_gene: TRBV28; d_gene: -; abundance: -; CDR3aa: CASPVWTDNQPQHF; CDR3nt: TGTGCCAGCCCCGTTTGGACGGACAATCAGCCCCAGCATTTT
j_gene: TRBJ2-5; v_gene: TRBV11-2; d_gene: -; abundance: many; CDR3aa: CASSAVASGMETQYF; CDR3nt: TGTGCCAGCAGCGCTGTGGCTAGTGGGATGGAGACCCAGTACTTC
j_gene: TRBJ2-5; v_gene: TRBV7-8; d_gene: -; abundance: many; CDR3aa: CASSLASSETQYF; CDR3nt: TGTGCCAGCAGCTTAGCTAGCAGCGAGACCCAGTACTTC
j_gene: TRBJ1-1; v_gene: TRBV6-6; d_gene: -; abundance: -; CDR3aa: CASRGVGSGNTEAFF; CDR3nt: TGTGCCAGCAGAGGGGTAGGGAGTGGTAACACTGAAGCTTTCTTT
j_gene: TRBJ2-7; v_gene: TRBV20-1; d_gene: TRBD1; abundance: -; CDR3aa: CSARDRQGERYNEQYF; CDR3nt: TGCAGTGCTAGAGACAGACAGGGGGAACGCTACAATGAGCAGTACTTC
j_gene: TRBJ1-5; v_gene: TRBV30; d_gene: -; abundance: few; CDR3aa: CAWICRLPQHF; CDR3nt: TGTGCCTGGATTTGTAGGCTGCCCCAGCATTTT
j_gene: TRBJ2-5; v_gene: TRBV7-4; d_gene: -; abundance: -; CDR3aa: CASSPYPQPAPPMETQYF; CDR3nt: TGTGCCAGCAGCCCATACCCCCAACCGGCGCCGCCGATGGAGACCCAGTACTTC
j_gene: TRBJ2-7; v_gene: TRBV10-3; d_gene: -; abundance: many; CDR3aa: CAISDSSYEQYF; CDR3nt: TGTGCCATCAGTGACAGCTCCTACGAGCAGTACTTC
j_gene: TRBJ2-1; v_gene: TRBV19; d_gene: -; abundance: -; CDR3aa: CASRRLDGPVGYNEQFF; CDR3nt: TGTGCCAGTAGGCGTCTAGACGGACCCGTAGGATACAATGAGCAGTTCTTC
j_gene: TRBJ2-5; v_gene: TRBV2; d_gene: TRBD1; abundance: few; CDR3aa: CASRDRGLGKTQYF; CDR3nt: TGTGCCAGCAGAGACAGGGGGCTCGGGAAGACCCAGTACTTC
j_gene: TRBJ1-3; v_gene: TRBV12-3/TRBV12-4; d_gene: TRBD1; abundance: few; CDR3aa: CASRLGTDGNTIYF; CDR3nt: TGTGCCAGCAGATTGGGGACAGACGGAAACACCATATATTTT
j_gene: TRBJ2-5; v_gene: TRBV6-2/TRBV6-3; d_gene: -; abundance: -; CDR3aa: CVSNTLEEGQETQYF; CDR3nt: TGTGTTAGCAATACTTTGGAGGAGGGCCAAGAGACCCAGTACTTC
j_gene: TRBJ2-5; v_gene: TRBV4-1; d_gene: -; abundance: -; CDR3aa: CASSQVEQGSQETQHF; CDR3nt: TGCGCCAGCAGCCAAGTGGAGCAGGGTAGCCAAGAGACCCAGCACTTC
j_gene: TRBJ2-2; v_gene: TRBV19; d_gene: TRBD2; abundance: -; CDR3aa: CASRQGGKAGELFF; CDR3nt: TGTGCCAGTAGGCAGGGAGGGAAGGCCGGGGAGCTGTTTTTT
j_gene: TRBJ1-5; v_gene: TRBV30; d_gene: -; abundance: -; CDR3aa: CAWSKGADKPQHF; CDR3nt: TGTGCCTGGAGTAAAGGTGCGGATAAGCCCCAGCATTTT
j_gene: TRBJ2-3; v_gene: TRBV7-7; d_gene: TRBD2; abundance: -; CDR3aa: CASSRAGVTDTQYF; CDR3nt: TGTGCCAGCAGCAGAGCGGGAGTAACAGATACGCAGTATTTT
j_gene: TRBJ1-6; v_gene: TRBV3-1; d_gene: -; abundance: -; CDR3aa: CASSQAQKRGDNSPLHF; CDR3nt: TGTGCCAGCAGCCAAGCACAAAAAAGGGGGGATAATTCACCCCTCCACTTT
j_gene: TRBJ1-5; v_gene: TRBV2; d_gene: -; abundance: -; CDR3aa: CASTRQDSNHPQHF; CDR3nt: TGTGCCAGCACGCGACAGGATAGCAATCACCCCCAGCATTTT
j_gene: TRBJ2-7; v_gene: TRBV29-1; d_gene: -; abundance: few; CDR3aa: CSVMITYEQYF; CDR3nt: TGCAGCGTGATGATAACCTACGAGCAGTACTTC
j_gene: TRBJ1-1; v_gene: TRBV4-1; d_gene: -; abundance: once; CDR3aa: CASGTGLEAFF; CDR3nt: TGCGCCAGCGGGACCGGGCTTGAAGCTTTCTTT
j_gene: TRBJ2-5; v_gene: TRBV6-1; d_gene: TRBD2; abundance: many; CDR3aa: CASSLRTSGRVGGAQYF; CDR3nt: TGTGCCAGCAGTTTGCGGACTAGCGGGAGAGTTGGAGGGGCCCAGTACTTC
j_gene: TRBJ1-5; v_gene: TRBV29-1; d_gene: TRBD1; abundance: -; CDR3aa: CSAIDREPQQQHF; CDR3nt: TGCAGTGCTATAGACAGGGAACCTCAGCAACAGCATTTT
j_gene: TRBJ2-7; v_gene: TRBV20-1; d_gene: TRBD2; abundance: many; CDR3aa: CSASPLTSGAYEQYF; CDR3nt: TGCAGTGCTAGCCCATTGACTAGCGGAGCCTACGAGCAGTACTTC
j_gene: TRBJ2-5; v_gene: TRBV20-1; d_gene: TRBD2; abundance: many; CDR3aa: CSARASGTSGTGVETQYF; CDR3nt: TGCAGTGCTAGAGCTTCCGGGACTAGCGGTACTGGGGTAGAGACCCAGTACTTC
j_gene: TRBJ2-7; v_gene: TRBV5-1; d_gene: -; abundance: -; CDR3aa: CASSPEDIAFEQYF; CDR3nt: TGCGCCAGCAGCCCGGAGGATATAGCGTTCGAGCAGTACTTC
j_gene: TRBJ2-5; v_gene: TRBV19; d_gene: -; abundance: -; CDR3aa: CASSTTPYEETQYF; CDR3nt: TGTGCCAGTAGTACCACTCCCTACGAAGAGACCCAGTACTTC
j_gene: TRBJ2-1; v_gene: TRBV5-5; d_gene: -; abundance: few; CDR3aa: CASSFYRDVYEQFF; CDR3nt: TGTGCCAGCAGCTTCTACAGGGACGTGTATGAGCAGTTCTTC
j_gene: TRBJ2-3; v_gene: TRBV6-1; d_gene: -; abundance: many; CDR3aa: CASRGRANTDTQYF; CDR3nt: TGTGCCAGCAGGGGGCGGGCTAACACAGATACGCAGTATTTT
j_gene: TRBJ2-3; v_gene: TRBV4-1; d_gene: TRBD2; abundance: -; CDR3aa: CASSQVPTSGDTQYF; CDR3nt: TGCGCCAGCAGCCAGGTTCCAACTAGCGGAGATACGCAGTATTTT
j_gene: TRBJ2-1; v_gene: TRBV7-2; d_gene: TRBD2; abundance: -; CDR3aa: CASRSTSGSGDEQFF; CDR3nt: TGTGCCAGCAGGTCTACTAGCGGGAGCGGGGATGAGCAGTTCTTC
j_gene: TRBJ1-1; v_gene: TRBV7-3; d_gene: -; abundance: -; CDR3aa: CASSPDGLKTEAFF; CDR3nt: TGTGCCAGCAGCCCGGACGGATTAAAAACTGAAGCTTTCTTT
j_gene: TRBJ2-7; v_gene: TRBV20-1; d_gene: TRBD2; abundance: -; CDR3aa: CIAPPPLSGRGPYEQYF; CDR3nt: TGCATTGCCCCGCCCCCTTTAAGCGGGAGGGGGCCCTACGAGCAGTACTTC
j_gene: TRBJ1-5; v_gene: TRBV4-1; d_gene: -; abundance: -; CDR3aa: CASSQERRESSGEPQPQHF; CDR3nt: TGCGCCAGCAGCCAGGAACGACGCGAGTCGAGCGGGGAGCCTCAGCCCCAGCATTTT
j_gene: TRBJ1-5; v_gene: TRBV3-1; d_gene: -; abundance: -; CDR3aa: CASGQEGRIQPQHF; CDR3nt: TGTGCCAGCGGCCAAGAGGGACGAATTCAGCCCCAGCATTTT
j_gene: TRBJ2-5; v_gene: TRBV2; d_gene: -; abundance: -; CDR3aa: CASSVLPEGETQYF; CDR3nt: TGTGCCAGCAGTGTTTTACCGGAGGGAGAGACCCAGTACTTC
j_gene: TRBJ2-7; v_gene: TRBV7-9; d_gene: TRBD1; abundance: many; CDR3aa: CASSVTGIEQYF; CDR3nt: TGTGCCAGCAGCGTGACAGGGATCGAGCAGTACTTC